The entry below gives a single TCR beta chain sequence along with its context. Antigen specificity is unknown. This CDR3 is also generated by other DNA sequences in the sample. From germline, CDR1 is SEHNR and CDR2 FQNEAQ (reference sequence). Trimming removed 5 bases at V and 3 bases at J, with 8 bases between. The CDR3 runs to 12 residues. This sample is part of a study of shared clonotypes between healthy human individuals. CD45RO-negative, CCR7-positively selected cells formed the naive CD8 fraction, excluding terminally differentiated effector memory CD45RA+ cells. Using immunoSEQ multiplex PCR, the repertoire was profiled, and TCRdb retains in-frame clones only, with some absent. The sample consists of roughly 590,000 clones, roughly 95% of them appearing once. Whole-study findings and limits: Memory subsets had estimated richness that was generally smaller than that of naive subsets.

What was sequenced was naive CD8+ T cells sorted from blood. J is TRBJ2-7 and V is TRBV7-9; D is perhaps TRBD1 (5 bases). The sequence derives from a woman aged 25 to 45 in good health. The CDR3 loop reads CASSPGNYEQYF. CDR3 nucleotides: TGTGCCAGCAGCCCAGGGAACTACGAGCAGTACTTC.